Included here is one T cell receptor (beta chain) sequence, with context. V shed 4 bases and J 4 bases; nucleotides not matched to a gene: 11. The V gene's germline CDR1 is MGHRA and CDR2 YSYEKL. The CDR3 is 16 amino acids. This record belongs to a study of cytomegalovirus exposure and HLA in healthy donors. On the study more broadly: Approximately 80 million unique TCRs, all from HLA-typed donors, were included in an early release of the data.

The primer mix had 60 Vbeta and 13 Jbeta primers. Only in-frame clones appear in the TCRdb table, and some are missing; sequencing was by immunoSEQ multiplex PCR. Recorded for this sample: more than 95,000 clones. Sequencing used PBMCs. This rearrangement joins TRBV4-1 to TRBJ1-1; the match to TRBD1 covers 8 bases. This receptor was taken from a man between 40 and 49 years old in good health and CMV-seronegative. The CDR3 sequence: CASSRLVGQGGTEAFF. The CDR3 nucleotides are TGCGCCAGCAGCCGACTGGTCGGACAGGGTGGCACTGAAGCTTTCTTT.